This T cell receptor beta chain was recorded in a study of T-cell memory formation after mild COVID-19 (dated by TCRdb to the early 2020s). With regard to the full study: TCR sequence clusters from the two donors were found to be largely donor specific. In two donors, T-cell clones that expanded and contracted after mild COVID-19 were followed by sequencing TCRalpha and TCRbeta repertoires longitudinally. Two young, previously healthy adult volunteers, one female and one male, were included in the cohort. General findings and caveats noted by the study authors: Clones that contracted from day 15 to 85 showed balanced CD4/CD8 phenotypes, whereas a second wave of clones that expanded from day 15 to 37 leaned towards CD4+. Contracting CD4+ clones were located mainly in the CM and EM memory subsets, whereas CD8+ clones were found to be enriched in EMRA. SARS-CoV-2 specificity of the second-wave clones peaking on day 37 was not confirmed. Some responding clones were detected in pre-infection memory, suggesting pre-existing cross-reactive memory T cells joined the SARS-CoV-2 response. Only two mild cases were covered by the study, and larger cohorts that include severe cases with pre-infection samples were considered necessary.

With respect to this clonotype: Its cognate antigen has yet to be identified. Within one base of it there is no much larger clone, and no base qualities were kept.

These reads were obtained on an Illumina NovaSeq 6000. TCRalpha and TCRbeta cDNA libraries were built by 5'RACE with constant-segment primers, adding sample barcodes and unique molecular identifiers. RNA was extracted from every sample with Trizol reagent. Amplification of the libraries took two PCR steps, and the second step added a second sample barcode plus Illumina TruSeq adapters. Sequencing of libraries was performed on an Illumina NovaSeq with 2 x 150 bp paired-end reads. As for the authors' bioinformatics: With migec v1.2.7, reads were demultiplexed and then collapsed into UMI-guided consensus sequences. Using mixcr v2.1.11, UMI consensuses were aligned to TRA and TRB V and J templates and then assembled into clonotypes. A clonotype was counted as expanded or contracted only when both edgeR and NoisET called the clonotype significant, with the noise models trained on biological replicates. For edgeR calls, the thresholds were a false discovery rate-adjusted p below 0.01 and a log2 fold-change of 1. As an exploratory analysis of dynamics, max-normalized trajectories of the 1000 most abundant clonotypes were examined with PCA combined with hierarchical clustering. Separately sequenced CD4+ and CD8+ repertoires were used to assign the CD4 or CD8 phenotype of responding clones. Through fastp at Q25 and MiXCR, TCRdb rebuilt clones from the public reads, retaining in-frame beta chains. Records with the same CDR3 protein are collapsed into one entry carrying the most frequent genes and DNA. The V and J calls shown here were made by TCRdb, not taken from the authors' results. Counted in this sample were about 560,000 distinct CDR3 sequences; less than 25% of them appeared once. The top ten constitute 7% to 9% of the sample.

The germline V gene provides CDR1 MGHDK and CDR2 SYGVNS. The CDR3 sequence holds 13 residues, the cysteine and phenylalanine included. The sequence is cut down to CDR3 DNA, 39 bases in frame from base 1. V was cut back by 6 bases and J by 0 bases, leaving a gap of 9 bases between them. Ficoll-Paque density gradient centrifugation was used to isolate PBMCs. Sequencing was done on a sample of PBMCs or a T cell subset sorted from them (not recorded which). The sequence joins TRBV25-1 to TRBJ2-7; TRBD2 is a weak D gene call, 5 bases matching. This clonotype originated in an adult woman who had mild COVID-19 (a few samples of this study predate the infection). The sample titles of this study are shuffled in the database, so cell type and time point are left out; the donor was told from shared clones. The CDR3 reads as follows: CASSARDSYEQYF. The nucleotides read TGTGCCAGCAGCGCCCGGGACTCCTACGAGCAGTACTTC.